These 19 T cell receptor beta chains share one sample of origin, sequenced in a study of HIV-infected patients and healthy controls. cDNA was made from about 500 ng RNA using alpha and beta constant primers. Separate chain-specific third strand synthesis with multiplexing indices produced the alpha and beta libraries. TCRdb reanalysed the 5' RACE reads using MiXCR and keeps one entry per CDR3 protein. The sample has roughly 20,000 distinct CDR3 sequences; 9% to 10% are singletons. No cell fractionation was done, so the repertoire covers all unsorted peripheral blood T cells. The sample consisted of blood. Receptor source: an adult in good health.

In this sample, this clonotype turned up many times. The DNA of the CDR3 is TGTGCCAGCAGCTTGAGTGACAGACATTACGAGCAGTACTTC. Encoded protein: CASSLSDRHYEQYF. V and J are TRBV5-5 and TRBJ2-7, with D maybe TRBD1 (5 bases). The CDR3 spans 14 residues. Germline V gene lookup returns CDR1 SGHKS and CDR2 YYEKEE (reference sequence). V was cut by 1 base and J by 4 bases, with 12 bases left in between.

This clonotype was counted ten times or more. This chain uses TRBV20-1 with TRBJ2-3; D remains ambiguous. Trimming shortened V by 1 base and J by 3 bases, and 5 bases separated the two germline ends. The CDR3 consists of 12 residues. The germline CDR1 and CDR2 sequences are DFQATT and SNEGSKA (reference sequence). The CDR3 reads CSARADTDTQYF. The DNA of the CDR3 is TGCAGTGCTAGAGCGGATACAGATACGCAGTATTTT.

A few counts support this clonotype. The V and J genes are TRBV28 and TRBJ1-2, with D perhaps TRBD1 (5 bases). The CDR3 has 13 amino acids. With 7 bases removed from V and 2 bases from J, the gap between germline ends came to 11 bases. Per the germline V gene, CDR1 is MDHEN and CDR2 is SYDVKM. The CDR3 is CASTGGTNYGYTF. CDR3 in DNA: TGTGCCAGCACCGGGGGTACCAACTATGGCTACACCTTC.

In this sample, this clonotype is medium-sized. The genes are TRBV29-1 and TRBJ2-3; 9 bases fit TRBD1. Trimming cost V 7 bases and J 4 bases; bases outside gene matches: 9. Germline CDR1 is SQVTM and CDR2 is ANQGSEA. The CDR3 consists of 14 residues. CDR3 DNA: TGCAGCGGCTTGGGACAGGGAAGTTCAGATACGCAGTATTTT. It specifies CSGLGQGSSDTQYF.

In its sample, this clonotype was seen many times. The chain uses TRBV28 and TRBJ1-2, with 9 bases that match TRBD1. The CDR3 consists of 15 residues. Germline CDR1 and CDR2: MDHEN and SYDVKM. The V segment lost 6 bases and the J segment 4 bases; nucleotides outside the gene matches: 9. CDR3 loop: CASREWTGETYGYTF. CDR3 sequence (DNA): TGTGCCAGCAGGGAATGGACAGGGGAGACCTATGGCTACACCTTC.

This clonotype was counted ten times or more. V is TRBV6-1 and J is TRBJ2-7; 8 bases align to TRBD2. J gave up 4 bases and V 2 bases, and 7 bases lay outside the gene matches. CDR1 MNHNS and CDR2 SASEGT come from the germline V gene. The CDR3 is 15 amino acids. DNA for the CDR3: TGTGCCAGCAGTGAAATCGAATCGGGAGGGTACGAGCAGTACTTC. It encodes CASSEIESGGYEQYF.

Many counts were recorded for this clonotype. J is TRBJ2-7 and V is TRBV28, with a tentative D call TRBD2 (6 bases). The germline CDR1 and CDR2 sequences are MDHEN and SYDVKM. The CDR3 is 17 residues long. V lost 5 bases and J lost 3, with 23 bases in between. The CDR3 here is CASSGLSGTRANYEQYF. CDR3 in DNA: TGTGCCAGCAGTGGCCTTTCTGGGACTCGAGCCAACTACGAGCAGTACTTC.

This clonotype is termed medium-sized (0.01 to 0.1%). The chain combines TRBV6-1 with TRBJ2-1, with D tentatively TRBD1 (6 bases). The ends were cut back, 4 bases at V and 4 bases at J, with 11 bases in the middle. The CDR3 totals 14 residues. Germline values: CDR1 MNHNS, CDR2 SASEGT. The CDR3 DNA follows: TGTGCCAGCAGTGCCCGGGACACATACAATGAGCAGTTCTTC. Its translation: CASSARDTYNEQFF.

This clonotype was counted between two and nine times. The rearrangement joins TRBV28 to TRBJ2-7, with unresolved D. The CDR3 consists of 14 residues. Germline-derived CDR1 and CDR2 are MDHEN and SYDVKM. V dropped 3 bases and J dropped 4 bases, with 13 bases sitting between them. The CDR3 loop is CASSFFKGTYEQYF. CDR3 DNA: TGTGCCAGCAGTTTCTTTAAGGGTACTTACGAGCAGTACTTC.

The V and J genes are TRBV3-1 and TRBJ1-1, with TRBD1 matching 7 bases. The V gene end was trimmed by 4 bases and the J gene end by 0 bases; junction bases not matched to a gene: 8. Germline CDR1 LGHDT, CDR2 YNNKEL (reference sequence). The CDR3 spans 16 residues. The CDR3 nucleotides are TGTGCCAGCAGCCGAAACAGGGGATTATTGAACACTGAAGCTTTCTTT. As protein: CASSRNRGLLNTEAFF.

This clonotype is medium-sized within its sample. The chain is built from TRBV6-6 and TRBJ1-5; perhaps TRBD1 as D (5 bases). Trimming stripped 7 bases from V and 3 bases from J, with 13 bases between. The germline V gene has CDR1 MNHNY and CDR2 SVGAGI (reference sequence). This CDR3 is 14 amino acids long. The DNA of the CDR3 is TGTGCCAGCATAGGGGAGGTCGCCAATCAGCCCCAGCATTTT. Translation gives CASIGEVANQPQHF.

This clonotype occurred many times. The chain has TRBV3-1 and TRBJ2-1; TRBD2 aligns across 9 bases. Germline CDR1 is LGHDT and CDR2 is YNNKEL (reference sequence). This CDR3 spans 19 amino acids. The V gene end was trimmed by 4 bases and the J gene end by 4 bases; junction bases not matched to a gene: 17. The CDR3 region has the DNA TGTGCCAGCAGCCCGATAGGTAGCGGGAGCTACAGTTTTTACAATGAGCAGTTCTTC. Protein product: CASSPIGSGSYSFYNEQFF.

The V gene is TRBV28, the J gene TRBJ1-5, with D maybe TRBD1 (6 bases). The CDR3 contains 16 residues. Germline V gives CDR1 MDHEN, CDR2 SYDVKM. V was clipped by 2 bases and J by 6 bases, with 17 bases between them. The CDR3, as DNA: TGTGCCAGCAGTTTAGGTGGGGGCAGCTGGGGTCAGCCCCAGCATTTT. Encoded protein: CASSLGGGSWGQPQHF.

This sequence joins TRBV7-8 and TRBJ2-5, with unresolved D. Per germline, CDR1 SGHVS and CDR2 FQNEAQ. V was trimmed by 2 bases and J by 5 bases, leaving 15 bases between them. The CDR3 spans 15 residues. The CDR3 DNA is TGTGCCAGCAGCTTATCATCGGGTACACACGAGACCCAGTACTTC. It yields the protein CASSLSSGTHETQYF.

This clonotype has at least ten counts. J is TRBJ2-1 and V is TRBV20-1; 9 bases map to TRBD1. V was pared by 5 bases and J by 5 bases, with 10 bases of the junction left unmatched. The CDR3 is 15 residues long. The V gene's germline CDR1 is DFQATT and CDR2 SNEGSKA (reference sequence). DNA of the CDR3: TGCAGTGCTTCCCTCGGGACAGGGAGGGACAATGAGCAGTTCTTC. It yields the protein CSASLGTGRDNEQFF.

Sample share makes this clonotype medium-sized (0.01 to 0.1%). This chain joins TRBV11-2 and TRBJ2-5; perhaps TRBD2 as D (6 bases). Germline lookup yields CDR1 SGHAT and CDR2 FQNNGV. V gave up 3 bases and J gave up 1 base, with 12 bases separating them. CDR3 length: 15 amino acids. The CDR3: CASSFPGDPQETQYF. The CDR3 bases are TGTGCCAGCAGCTTTCCGGGAGACCCCCAAGAGACCCAGTACTTC. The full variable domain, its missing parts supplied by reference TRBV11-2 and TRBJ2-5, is EAGVAQSPRYKIIEKRQSVAFWCNPISGHATLYWYQQILGQGPKLLIQFQNNGVVDDSQLPKDRFSAERLKGVDSTLKIQPAKLEDSAVYLCASSFPGDPQETQYFGPGTRLLVL.

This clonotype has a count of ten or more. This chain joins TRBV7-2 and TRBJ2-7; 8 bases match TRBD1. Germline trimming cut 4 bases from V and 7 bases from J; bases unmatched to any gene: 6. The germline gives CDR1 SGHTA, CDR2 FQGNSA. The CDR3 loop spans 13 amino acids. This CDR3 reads CASSWTGQGEQYF. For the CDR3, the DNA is TGTGCCAGCAGCTGGACCGGACAGGGTGAGCAGTACTTC.

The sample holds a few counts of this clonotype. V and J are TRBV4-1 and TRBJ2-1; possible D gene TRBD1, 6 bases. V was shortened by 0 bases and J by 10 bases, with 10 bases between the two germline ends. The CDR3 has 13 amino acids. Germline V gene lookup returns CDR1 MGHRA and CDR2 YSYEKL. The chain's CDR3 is CASSQEQGTEQFF. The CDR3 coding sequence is TGCGCCAGCAGCCAAGAACAGGGCACGGAGCAGTTCTTC.

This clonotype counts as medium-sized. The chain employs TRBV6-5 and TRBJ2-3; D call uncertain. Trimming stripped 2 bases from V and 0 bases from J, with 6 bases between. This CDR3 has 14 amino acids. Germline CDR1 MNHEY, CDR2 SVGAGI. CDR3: CASSYERSTDTQYF. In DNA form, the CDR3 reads TGTGCCAGCAGTTACGAGCGAAGCACAGATACGCAGTATTTT.